The following is a T cell receptor (beta chain) sequence with its context. The entry originates in a study of T cell changes during pregnancy in multiple sclerosis. Clones were sequenced by immunoSEQ multiplex PCR, and TCRdb holds only the in-frame ones, with some missing. This sample yields tens of thousands of clones, of which 90% to 95% are seen a single time; about 0.93% belongs to the top ten. J lost 1 base, V lost 1 base, and 6 bases had no gene match. Germline loops: CDR1 SGHTA, CDR2 FQGNSA. The CDR3 extends over 18 amino acids. The source of this sequence is a female donor with multiple sclerosis, enrolled in a pregnancy study. This sequence joins TRBV7-2 and TRBJ2-3, with TRBD2 identical over 12 bases. The sequencing used peripheral blood, collected in the first trimester of pregnancy. DNA of the CDR3: TGTGCCAGCAGCTTAGTGGGCCTAGCGGGGGGGCGCACAGATACGCAGTATTTT. This codes for CASSLVGLAGGRTDTQYF.